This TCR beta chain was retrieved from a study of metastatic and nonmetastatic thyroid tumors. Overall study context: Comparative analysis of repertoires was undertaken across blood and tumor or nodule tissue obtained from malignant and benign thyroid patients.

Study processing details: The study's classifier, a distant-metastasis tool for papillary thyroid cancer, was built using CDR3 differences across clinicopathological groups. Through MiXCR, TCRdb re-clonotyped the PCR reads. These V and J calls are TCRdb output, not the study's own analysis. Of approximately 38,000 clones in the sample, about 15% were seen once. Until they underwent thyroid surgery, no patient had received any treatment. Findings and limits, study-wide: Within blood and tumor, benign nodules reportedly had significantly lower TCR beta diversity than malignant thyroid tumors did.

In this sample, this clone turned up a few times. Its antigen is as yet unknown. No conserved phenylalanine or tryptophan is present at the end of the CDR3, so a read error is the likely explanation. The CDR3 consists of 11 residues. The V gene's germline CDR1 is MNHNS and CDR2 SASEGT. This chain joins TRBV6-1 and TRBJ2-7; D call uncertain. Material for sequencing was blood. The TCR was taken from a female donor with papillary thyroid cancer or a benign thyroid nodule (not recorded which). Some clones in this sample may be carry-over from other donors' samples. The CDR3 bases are TGTGCCATCAGTGATGCCTACGAGCAGTACCTC. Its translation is CAISDAYEQYL.